This TCR beta chain was documented in a study of graft-versus-host responses after intestinal transplantation. Study background: Tacrolimus plus steroids were given to all recipients for roughly three years, preceded by anti-thymocyte globulin induction.

Germline V CDR1 and CDR2: SGHNT, YYREEE (reference sequence). This CDR3 comprises 14 residues. V gave up 4 bases and J gave up 1 base, with 11 bases separating them. Sequencing was performed with immunoSEQ multiplex PCR; in TCRdb, only in-frame clones are kept and a portion is missing. This sample has about 88,000 clones, with over 90% found just once. This clone was seen just once. Antigen: not known. The sample holds other DNA sequences that translate to the same CDR3. The chain is built from TRBV5-4 and TRBJ1-1; D is unresolved. Sequences were derived from unstimulated CD4+ T cells sorted from spleen or lymph node cells, sampled before transplant. This receptor was obtained from a human donor who was the organ donor for an intestinal transplant. CDR3 bases: TGTGCCAGCAGCGACATGGGTCGGAACACTGAAGCTTTCTTT. This encodes CASSDMGRNTEAFF.